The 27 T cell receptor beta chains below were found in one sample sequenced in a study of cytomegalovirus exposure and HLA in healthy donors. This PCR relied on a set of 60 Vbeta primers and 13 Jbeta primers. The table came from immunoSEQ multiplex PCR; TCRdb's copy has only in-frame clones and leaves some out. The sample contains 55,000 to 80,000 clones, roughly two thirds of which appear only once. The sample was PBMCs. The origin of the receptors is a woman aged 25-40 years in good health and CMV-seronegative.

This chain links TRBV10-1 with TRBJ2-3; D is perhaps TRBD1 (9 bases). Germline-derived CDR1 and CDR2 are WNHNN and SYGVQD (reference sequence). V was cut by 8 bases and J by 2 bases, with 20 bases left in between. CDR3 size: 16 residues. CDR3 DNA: TGCGCCAGCGCCGGGGGGGGACAGGGTACCACAGATACGCAGTATTTT. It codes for CASAGGGQGTTDTQYF.

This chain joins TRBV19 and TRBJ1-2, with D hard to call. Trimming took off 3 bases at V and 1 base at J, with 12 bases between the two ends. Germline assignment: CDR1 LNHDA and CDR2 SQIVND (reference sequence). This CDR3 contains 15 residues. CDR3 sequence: CASSIRSGGNYGYTF. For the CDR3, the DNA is TGTGCCAGTAGTATTCGTTCGGGTGGTAACTATGGCTACACCTTC.

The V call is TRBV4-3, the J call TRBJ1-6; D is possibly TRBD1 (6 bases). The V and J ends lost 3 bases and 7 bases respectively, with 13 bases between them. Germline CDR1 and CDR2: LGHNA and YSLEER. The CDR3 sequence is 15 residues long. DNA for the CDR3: TGCGCCAGCAGCCAGACCAGGGGTGGCAATTCACCCCTCCACTTT. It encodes CASSQTRGGNSPLHF.

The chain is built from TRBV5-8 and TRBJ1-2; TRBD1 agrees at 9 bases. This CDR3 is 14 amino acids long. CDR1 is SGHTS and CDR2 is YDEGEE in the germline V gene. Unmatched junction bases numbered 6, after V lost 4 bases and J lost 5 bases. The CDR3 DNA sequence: TGTGCCAGCAGCAAACCCGACAGGGGGTATGGCTACACCTTC. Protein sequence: CASSKPDRGYGYTF.

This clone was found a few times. The CDR3 loop is CASTTARNTEAFF. CDR3 coding DNA: TGTGCCAGCACGACAGCCCGGAACACTGAAGCTTTCTTT. The rearrangement links TRBV6-5 to TRBJ1-1; weak D call: TRBD1 (5 bases). This CDR3 is built from 13 residues. The germline CDR1 and CDR2 sequences are MNHEY and SVGAGI. V dropped 7 bases and J dropped 1 base, with 10 bases sitting between them.

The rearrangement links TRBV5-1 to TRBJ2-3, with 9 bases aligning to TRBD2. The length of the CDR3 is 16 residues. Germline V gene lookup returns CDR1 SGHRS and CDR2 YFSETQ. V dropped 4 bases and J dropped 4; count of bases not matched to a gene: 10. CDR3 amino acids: CASSLGGTSISDTQYF. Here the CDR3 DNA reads TGCGCCAGCAGCCTGGGAGGGACTAGCATCTCAGATACGCAGTATTTT.

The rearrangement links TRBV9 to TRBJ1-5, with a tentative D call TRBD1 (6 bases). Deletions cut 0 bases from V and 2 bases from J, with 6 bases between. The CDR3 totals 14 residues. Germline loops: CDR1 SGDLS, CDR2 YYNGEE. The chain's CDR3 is CASSVGTGNQPQHF. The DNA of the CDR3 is TGTGCCAGCAGCGTAGGGACAGGCAATCAGCCCCAGCATTTT.

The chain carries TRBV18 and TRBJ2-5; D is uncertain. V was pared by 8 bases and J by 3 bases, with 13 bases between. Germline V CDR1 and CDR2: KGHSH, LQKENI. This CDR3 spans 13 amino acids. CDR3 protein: CASQQVVEETQYF. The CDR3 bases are TGTGCCAGCCAGCAGGTGGTGGAAGAGACCCAGTACTTC.

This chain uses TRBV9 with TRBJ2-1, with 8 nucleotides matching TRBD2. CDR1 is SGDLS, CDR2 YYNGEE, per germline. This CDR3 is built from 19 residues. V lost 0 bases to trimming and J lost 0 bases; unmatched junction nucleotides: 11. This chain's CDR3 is CASSVAVAGQDHSYNEQFF. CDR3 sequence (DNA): TGTGCCAGCAGCGTAGCGGTAGCGGGGCAGGACCACTCCTACAATGAGCAGTTCTTC.

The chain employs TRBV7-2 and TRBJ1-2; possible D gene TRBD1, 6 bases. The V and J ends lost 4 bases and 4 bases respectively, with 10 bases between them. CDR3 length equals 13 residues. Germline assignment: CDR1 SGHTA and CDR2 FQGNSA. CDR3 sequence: CASSSDSAYGYTF. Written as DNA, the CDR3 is TGTGCCAGCAGCTCGGACAGTGCCTATGGCTACACCTTC.

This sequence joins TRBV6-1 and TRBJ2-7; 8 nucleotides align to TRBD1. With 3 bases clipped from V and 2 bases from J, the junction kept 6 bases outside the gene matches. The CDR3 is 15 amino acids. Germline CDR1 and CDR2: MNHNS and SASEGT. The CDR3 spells CASSDSGQAPYEQYF. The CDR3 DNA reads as TGTGCCAGCAGTGACTCGGGACAGGCCCCCTACGAGCAGTACTTC.

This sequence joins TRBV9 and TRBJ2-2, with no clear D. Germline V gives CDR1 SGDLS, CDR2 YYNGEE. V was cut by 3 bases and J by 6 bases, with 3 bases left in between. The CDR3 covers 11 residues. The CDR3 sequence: CASSASGELFF. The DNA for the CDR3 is TGTGCCAGCAGCGCGTCCGGGGAGCTGTTTTTT.

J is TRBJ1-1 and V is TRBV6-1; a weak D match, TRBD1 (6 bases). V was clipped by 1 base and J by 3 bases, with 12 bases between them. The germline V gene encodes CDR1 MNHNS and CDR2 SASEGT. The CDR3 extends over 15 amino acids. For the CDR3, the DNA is TGTGCCAGCAGTGAAGGGACCCAGGGGTACACTGAAGCTTTCTTT. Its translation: CASSEGTQGYTEAFF.

As DNA, the CDR3 is TGTGCCAGCAGTTACTCGGAGGGAAACACTGAAGCTTTCTTT. It codes for CASSYSEGNTEAFF. The chain employs TRBV6-6 and TRBJ1-1; D unclear. Looked up from germline, CDR1 is MNHNY and CDR2 is SVGAGI (reference sequence). Trimming shortened V by 0 bases and J by 2 bases, and 7 bases separated the two germline ends. The CDR3 runs to 14 residues.

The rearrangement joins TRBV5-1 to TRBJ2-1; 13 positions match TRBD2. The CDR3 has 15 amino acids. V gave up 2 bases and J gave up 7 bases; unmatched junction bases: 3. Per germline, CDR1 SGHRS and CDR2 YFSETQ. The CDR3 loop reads CASSFGTSGVNEQFF. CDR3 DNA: TGCGCCAGCAGCTTTGGGACTAGCGGGGTTAATGAGCAGTTCTTC.

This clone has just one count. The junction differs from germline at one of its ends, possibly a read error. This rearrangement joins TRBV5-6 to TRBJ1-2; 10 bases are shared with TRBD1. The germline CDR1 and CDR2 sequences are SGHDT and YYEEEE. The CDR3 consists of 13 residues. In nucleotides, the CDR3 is TGTGCCGGCAGCTCCGACAGGGGGCTAAGATACACCTTC. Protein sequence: CAGSSDRGLRYTF.

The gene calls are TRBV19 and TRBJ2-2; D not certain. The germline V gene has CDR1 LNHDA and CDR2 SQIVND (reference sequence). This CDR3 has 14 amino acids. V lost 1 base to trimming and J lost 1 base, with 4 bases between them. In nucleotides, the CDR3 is TGTGCCAGTAGTATAGGTCTGAACACCGGGGAGCTGTTTTTT. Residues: CASSIGLNTGELFF. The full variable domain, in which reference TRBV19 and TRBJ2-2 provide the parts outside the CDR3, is DGGITQSPKYLFRKEGQNVTLSCEQNLNHDAMYWYRQDPGQGLRLIYYSQIVNDFQKGDIAEGYSVSREKKESFPLTVTSAQKNPTAFYLCASSIGLNTGELFFGEGSRLTVL.

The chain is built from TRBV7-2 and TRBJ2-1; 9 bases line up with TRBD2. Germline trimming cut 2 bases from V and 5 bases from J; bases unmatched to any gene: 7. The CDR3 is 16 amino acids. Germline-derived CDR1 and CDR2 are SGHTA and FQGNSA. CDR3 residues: CASSLKGRGGNNEQFF. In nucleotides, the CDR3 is TGTGCCAGCAGCTTAAAAGGGCGGGGGGGTAACAATGAGCAGTTCTTC.

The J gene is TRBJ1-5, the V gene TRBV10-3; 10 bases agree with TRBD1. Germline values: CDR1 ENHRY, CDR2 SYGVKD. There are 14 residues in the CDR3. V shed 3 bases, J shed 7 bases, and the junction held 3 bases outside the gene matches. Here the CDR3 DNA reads TGTGCCATCAGTGACGGGACAGGGGCGCAGCCCCAGCATTTT. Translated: CAISDGTGAQPQHF.

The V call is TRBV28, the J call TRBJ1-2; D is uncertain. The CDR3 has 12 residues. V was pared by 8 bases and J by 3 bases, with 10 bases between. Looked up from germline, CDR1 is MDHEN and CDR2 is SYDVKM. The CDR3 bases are TGTGCCAGCGTCGGGTCAGACTATGGCTACACCTTC. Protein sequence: CASVGSDYGYTF.

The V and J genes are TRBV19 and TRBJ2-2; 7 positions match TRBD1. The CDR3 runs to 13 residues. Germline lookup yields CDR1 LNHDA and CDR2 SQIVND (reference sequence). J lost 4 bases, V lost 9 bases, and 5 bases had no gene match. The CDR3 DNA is TGTGCCAGCCGGGACAGATCCACCGGGGAGCTGTTTTTT. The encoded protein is CASRDRSTGELFF. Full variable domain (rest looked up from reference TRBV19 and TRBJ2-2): DGGITQSPKYLFRKEGQNVTLSCEQNLNHDAMYWYRQDPGQGLRLIYYSQIVNDFQKGDIAEGYSVSREKKESFPLTVTSAQKNPTAFYLCASRDRSTGELFFGEGSRLTVL.

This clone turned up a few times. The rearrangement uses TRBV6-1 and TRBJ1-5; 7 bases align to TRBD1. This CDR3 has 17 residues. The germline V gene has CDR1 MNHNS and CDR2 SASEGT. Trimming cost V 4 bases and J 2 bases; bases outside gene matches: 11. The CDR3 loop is CASSAFSGGSGNQPQHF. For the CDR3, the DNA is TGTGCCAGCAGTGCTTTCTCAGGGGGATCAGGCAATCAGCCCCAGCATTTT.

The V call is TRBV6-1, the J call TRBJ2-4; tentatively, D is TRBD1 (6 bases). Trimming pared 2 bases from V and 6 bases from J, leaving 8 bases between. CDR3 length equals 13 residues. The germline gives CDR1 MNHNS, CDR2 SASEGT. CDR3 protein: CASSERGGNIQYF. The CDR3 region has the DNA TGTGCCAGCAGTGAACGAGGGGGAAACATTCAGTACTTC.

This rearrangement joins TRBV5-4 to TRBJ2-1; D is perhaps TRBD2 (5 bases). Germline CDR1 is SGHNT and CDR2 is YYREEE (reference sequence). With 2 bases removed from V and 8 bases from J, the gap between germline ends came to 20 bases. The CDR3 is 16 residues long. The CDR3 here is CASSFPPIGVDHEQFF. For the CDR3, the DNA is TGTGCCAGCAGCTTCCCCCCTATCGGGGTTGACCATGAGCAGTTCTTC.

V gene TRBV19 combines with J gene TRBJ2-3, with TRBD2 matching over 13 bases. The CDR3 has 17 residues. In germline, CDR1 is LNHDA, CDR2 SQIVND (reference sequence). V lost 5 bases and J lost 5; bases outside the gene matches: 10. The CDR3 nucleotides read TGTGCCAGTAGTGAGACTAGCGGGGGGCGATCTGGAGATACGCAGTATTTT. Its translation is CASSETSGGRSGDTQYF.

CDR3 sequence: CASSLTGGGDTQYF. The CDR3 bases are TGTGCCAGCAGCTTGACCGGGGGTGGAGATACGCAGTATTTT. This chain uses TRBV11-3 with TRBJ2-3; tentatively, D is TRBD2 (6 bases). This CDR3 has 14 residues. Per germline, CDR1 SGHNT and CDR2 YENEEA. V gave up 3 bases and J gave up 5 bases, with 12 bases separating them. The full variable domain, completed using reference TRBV11-3 and TRBJ2-3, is EAGVVQSPRYKIIEKKQPVAFWCNPISGHNTLYWYLQNLGQGPELLIRYENEEAVDDSQLPKDRFSAERLKGVDSTLKIQPAELGDSAVYLCASSLTGGGDTQYFGPGTRLTVL.

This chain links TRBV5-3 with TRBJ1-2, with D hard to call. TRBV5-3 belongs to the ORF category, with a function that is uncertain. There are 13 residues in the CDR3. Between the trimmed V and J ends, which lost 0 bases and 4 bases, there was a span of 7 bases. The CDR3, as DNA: TGTGCCAGAAGCTTGGCCTCTTTCTATGGCTACACCTTC. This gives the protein CARSLASFYGYTF.